A single sample is the source of the 19 T cell receptor beta chains below, sequenced in a study of T-cell reconstitution after alpha-beta-depleted transplantation in children (dated by TCRdb to about 2016). The treatment or condition label on this specimen signifies: allogeneic hematopoietic cell transplantation with graft depleted of TCRalphabeta T cells and CD19 B cells. The library was prepared using PCR. Sequencing relied on an Illumina HiSeq 2500. Molecular barcoding was employed in the preparation of TCR libraries, with unique molecular identifiers being used to normalize TCRbeta repertoire quantification. The raw public reads went through TCRdb reprocessing: fastp at Q25, MiXCR clone calling, in-frame beta chains kept. Each record represents a unique CDR3 protein, reported with the most common genes and DNA among its rows. The sample table lists about 610,000 distinct CDR3 sequences, roughly 30% of them with a count of one. The top ten constitute approximately 39% of the sample.

The sequencing here drew on PBMCs, taken before TCRalphabeta/CD19-depleted stem cell transplant. These receptors originate from a boy in the first two years of life with Wiskott-Aldrich syndrome, due to receive a stem cell transplant.

This clonotype was seen a few times. The rearrangement uses TRBV5-1 and TRBJ2-1; perhaps D is TRBD1 or TRBD2 (6 bases each). Trimming removed 0 bases at V and 1 base at J, with 11 bases between. In germline, CDR1 is SGHRS, CDR2 YFSETQ. The length of the CDR3 is 16 residues. The CDR3 DNA is TGCGCCAGCAGCTTGGTTGGGGGGCAGTCCTACAATGAGCAGTTCTTC. This gives the protein CASSLVGGQSYNEQFF.

This clonotype was seen more than once but under ten times. The V and J genes are TRBV12-3 or TRBV12-4 and TRBJ2-2, with 8 bases that match TRBD2. The CDR3 runs to 16 residues. The ends lost 7 bases at V and 3 bases at J; junction bases unmatched: 10. Here the CDR3 DNA reads TGTGCCAGCACCCGTCTAGCGGGTGGCTACACCGGGGAGCTGTTTTTT. Translating gives CASTRLAGGYTGELFF.

The chain links TRBV20-1 to TRBJ1-2; D gene ambiguous. The CDR3 contains 13 residues. Trimming removed 0 bases from V and 7 bases from J, with 12 bases in between. Germline values: CDR1 DFQATT, CDR2 SNEGSKA (reference sequence). The CDR3 reads CSARDHVWGGYTF. The CDR3 DNA is TGCAGTGCTAGAGATCACGTGTGGGGTGGCTACACCTTC.

For the CDR3, the DNA is TGCAGCGTTGAGGAACTAGCGGGGCCCAATGAGCAGTTCTTC. Protein sequence: CSVEELAGPNEQFF. The chain combines TRBV29-1 with TRBJ2-1; 10 bases line up with TRBD2. This CDR3 contains 14 residues. The trim removed 3 bases at V and 6 bases at J, leaving 5 bases unmatched. Germline CDR1 SQVTM, CDR2 ANQGSEA.

The J gene is TRBJ2-1, the V gene TRBV4-1; D is perhaps TRBD1 (7 bases). Germline CDR1 MGHRA, CDR2 YSYEKL. CDR3 length: 15 residues. Between the trimmed V and J ends, which lost 1 base and 8 bases, there was a span of 15 bases. The DNA for the CDR3 is TGCGCCAGCAGCCAAGTGGGCCAGGGGGGCGATGAGCAGTTCTTC. It yields the protein CASSQVGQGGDEQFF.

This clonotype was seen repeatedly, ten times or more. This chain connects TRBV5-1 to TRBJ2-3; TRBD2 matches 9 bases. Losses at the gene ends were 0 bases for V and 0 bases for J; bases not matched to a gene: 2. The CDR3 is made up of 16 amino acids. Germline V lookup: CDR1 SGHRS, CDR2 YFSETQ. CDR3 protein: CASSLGLAASTDTQYF. In DNA, the CDR3 is TGCGCCAGCAGCTTGGGACTAGCGGCTAGCACAGATACGCAGTATTTT.

CDR3 sequence (DNA): TGTGCCAGCAGAGCGGGACAGGCCCAAGAGACCCAGTACTTC. This codes for CASRAGQAQETQYF. The chain carries TRBV28 and TRBJ2-5; TRBD1 might be the D (8 bases). Deletions cut 6 bases from V and 1 base from J, with 12 bases between. The CDR3 is 14 residues long. Germline-derived CDR1 and CDR2 are MDHEN and SYDVKM.

The V call is TRBV6-2 or TRBV6-3, the J call TRBJ1-1; D call uncertain. Trimming cost V 0 bases and J 1 base, with 9 bases left between them. Per germline, CDR1 MNHEY and CDR2 SVGEGT. The CDR3 runs 15 residues. The CDR3 is CASSYSRATNTEAFF. The CDR3 nucleotides are TGTGCCAGCAGTTACTCAAGGGCTACGAACACTGAAGCTTTCTTT.

This chain connects TRBV5-1 to TRBJ2-6; D is unresolved. Looked up from germline, CDR1 is SGHRS and CDR2 is YFSETQ. V lost 5 bases to trimming and J lost 1 base, with 10 bases between them. This CDR3 has 15 residues. CDR3 coding DNA: TGCGCCAGCAGTAGAGAGACATCTGGGGCCAACGTCCTGACTTTC. It encodes CASSRETSGANVLTF.

The V call is TRBV5-1, the J call TRBJ2-1, with 11 nucleotides matching TRBD2. J gave up 10 bases and V 2 bases, and 5 bases lay outside the gene matches. The CDR3 has 14 amino acids. CDR1 is SGHRS, CDR2 YFSETQ, per germline. The CDR3 DNA reads as TGCGCCAGCAGCTTTAGCGGGAGGGCCTCCGAGCAGTTCTTC. It yields the protein CASSFSGRASEQFF.

This chain connects TRBV7-6 to TRBJ2-2; the match to TRBD2 covers 8 bases. The CDR3 has 15 amino acids. V lost 5 bases and J lost 4; bases outside the gene matches: 6. Germline CDR1 is SGHVS and CDR2 is FNYEAQ. CDR3 nucleotides: TGTGCCAGCAGCCCCTTAAGCGGGGGCACCGGGGAGCTGTTTTTT. Amino acid sequence: CASSPLSGGTGELFF.

This clonotype was found a few times. V usage is TRBV27 and J usage is TRBJ2-2, with unresolved D. This CDR3 comprises 13 residues. V was clipped by 9 bases and J by 6 bases, with 14 bases between them. Germline V gives CDR1 MNHEY, CDR2 SMNVEV (reference sequence). CDR3 nucleotide sequence: TGTGCCAGGTTTGACTCAGGTGCCGGGGAGCTGTTTTTT. This gives the protein CARFDSGAGELFF.

The chain couples TRBV3-1 to TRBJ2-2, with TRBD2 matching 7 bases. J was trimmed by 5 bases and V by 7 bases; bases with no gene match: 7. This CDR3 is built from 14 residues. The germline CDR1 and CDR2 sequences are LGHDT and YNNKEL (reference sequence). CDR3 sequence reads: CASTTWEGTGELFF. The CDR3, as DNA: TGTGCCAGCACCACCTGGGAGGGGACCGGGGAGCTGTTTTTT.

The genes are TRBV20-1 and TRBJ2-1; 9 nucleotides align to TRBD2. Trimming removed 2 bases from V and 10 bases from J; junction bases left unmatched: 6. This CDR3 comprises 13 residues. Germline V gene lookup returns CDR1 DFQATT and CDR2 SNEGSKA (reference sequence). The CDR3 DNA follows: TGCAGTGCTAGACTAGCGGGGTTCTTGGAGCAGTTCTTC. Translation gives CSARLAGFLEQFF.

This clonotype has a handful of counts. The chain joins TRBV29-1 to TRBJ1-2; D remains ambiguous. This CDR3 is 11 amino acids long. With 5 bases removed from V and 5 bases from J, the gap between germline ends came to 9 bases. CDR1 is SQVTM, CDR2 ANQGSEA, per germline. Written as DNA, the CDR3 is TGCAGCGTTCAGAGCAATTATGGCTACACCTTC. Translated: CSVQSNYGYTF.

The V and J genes are TRBV20-1 and TRBJ2-1, with D hard to call. Between the trimmed V and J ends, which lost 6 bases and 8 bases, there was a span of 11 bases. There are 11 residues in the CDR3. Germline CDR1 and CDR2: DFQATT and SNEGSKA (reference sequence). CDR3 DNA sequence: TGCAGTGCCTCCCCCCTTCATGAGCAGTTCTTC. This gives the protein CSASPLHEQFF.

V and J are TRBV18 and TRBJ2-5; no definite D call. Germline V CDR1 and CDR2: KGHSH, LQKENI. V was trimmed by 3 bases and J by 1 base, leaving 9 bases between them. There are 14 residues in the CDR3. DNA of the CDR3: TGTGCCAGCTCACCGGTAGAGCTCCAAGAGACCCAGTACTTC. Translation: CASSPVELQETQYF.

This chain uses TRBV5-1 with TRBJ2-1, with TRBD2 matching over 11 bases. CDR1 and CDR2 from the germline V gene are SGHRS and YFSETQ. This CDR3 contains 20 residues. Germline trimming cut 0 bases from V and 2 bases from J; bases unmatched to any gene: 13. CDR3 DNA: TGCGCCAGCAGCTTGGTAGGAGTCTTAGCGGGAGGGGGAACCTACAATGAGCAGTTCTTC. This translates into CASSLVGVLAGGGTYNEQFF.

This clonotype was detected a few times. The chain employs TRBV20-1 and TRBJ2-1; D ambiguous. Per the germline V gene, CDR1 is DFQATT and CDR2 is SNEGSKA (reference sequence). The length of the CDR3 is 14 residues. V lost 5 bases, J lost 1 base, and 12 bases lay in between. CDR3: CSALHPRSYNEQFF. CDR3 nucleotides: TGCAGTGCTCTACATCCGCGATCCTACAATGAGCAGTTCTTC.